Included here is one T cell receptor beta chain sequence, with context. This entry comes from a study of blood T cell repertoires in COVID-19. There are 14 residues in the CDR3. V lost 5 bases to trimming and J lost 7 bases; unmatched junction nucleotides: 11. In germline, CDR1 is SGHTA, CDR2 FQGNSA. Clones were read by immunoSEQ multiplex PCR, and TCRdb kept only the in-frame ones, dropping some. The data contain about 230,000 clones, under 90% of them seen just once; the ten biggest clones take up 9.5% to 13%. Sequencing was done on a sample of peripheral blood. J is TRBJ2-7 and V is TRBV7-2, with TRBD2 identical over 7 bases. This sequence originates from a man aged 50-60 years with COVID-19, enrolled during active disease. The CDR3 DNA reads as TGTGCCAGCAGCCAAACTAGCGTCGGGGGGGAGCAGTACTTC. This sequence encodes CASSQTSVGGEQYF.